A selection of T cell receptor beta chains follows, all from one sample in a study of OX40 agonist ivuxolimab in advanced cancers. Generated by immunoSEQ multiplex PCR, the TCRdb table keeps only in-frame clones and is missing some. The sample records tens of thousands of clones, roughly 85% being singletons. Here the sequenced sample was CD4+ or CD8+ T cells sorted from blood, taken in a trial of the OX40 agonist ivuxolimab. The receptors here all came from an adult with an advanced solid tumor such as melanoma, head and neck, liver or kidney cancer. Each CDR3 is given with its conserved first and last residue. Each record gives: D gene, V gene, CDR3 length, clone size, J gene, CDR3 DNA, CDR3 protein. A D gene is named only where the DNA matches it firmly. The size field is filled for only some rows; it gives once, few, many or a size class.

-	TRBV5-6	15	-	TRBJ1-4	TGTGCCAGCAGCCAAAGATCGGGCCTGCTTGAAAAACTGTTTTTT	CASSQRSGLLEKLFF
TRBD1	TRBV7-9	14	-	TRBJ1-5	TGTGCCAGCAGCAGGGGACAGGACAATCAGCCCCAGCATTTT	CASSRGQDNQPQHF
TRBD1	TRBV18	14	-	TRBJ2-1	TGTGCCAGCTCACCCCGGACAGGGAGCAATGAGCAGTTCTTC	CASSPRTGSNEQFF
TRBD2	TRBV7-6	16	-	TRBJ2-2	TGTGCCAGCAGCTCCTCCGGGACTAGCCCCACCGGGGAGCTGTTTTTT	CASSSSGTSPTGELFF
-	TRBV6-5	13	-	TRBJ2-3	TGTGCCAGCAGCCGGGAGTACACAGATACGCAGTATTTT	CASSREYTDTQYF
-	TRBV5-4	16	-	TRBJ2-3	TGTGCCAGCAGCACTCGGACATCTACTAGCACAGATACGCAGTATTTT	CASSTRTSTSTDTQYF
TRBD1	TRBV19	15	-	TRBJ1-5	TGTGCCAGTAGTATAGGCGGACAGGGGAATCAGCCCCAGCATTTT	CASSIGGQGNQPQHF
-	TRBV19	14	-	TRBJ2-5	TGTGCCAGTAGTATAGGGACCACCCCAGAGACCCAGTACTTC	CASSIGTTPETQYF
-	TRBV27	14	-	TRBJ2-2	TGTGCCAGCAGTTTGAACAGGGTGGCCGGGGAGCTGTTTTTT	CASSLNRVAGELFF
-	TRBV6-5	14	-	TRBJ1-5	TGTGCCAGCAGTTACGATGGGGTTTATCAGCCCCAGCATTTT	CASSYDGVYQPQHF
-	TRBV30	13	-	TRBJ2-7	TGTGCCTGGGCAGGGGGGCCTAACATCGAGCAGTACTTC	CAWAGGPNIEQYF
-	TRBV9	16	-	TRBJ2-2	TGTGCCAGCAGCGCATCACAGGGACGCGACACCGGGGAGCTGTTTTTT	CASSASQGRDTGELFF
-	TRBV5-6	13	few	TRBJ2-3	TGTGCCAGCAGCTTTCGGACTGGGGATACGCAGTATTTT	CASSFRTGDTQYF
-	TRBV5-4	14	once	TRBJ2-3	TGTGCCAGCAGCTTAGGCATCCAGGCCGATACGCAGTATTTT	CASSLGIQADTQYF
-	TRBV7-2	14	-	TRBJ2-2	TGTGCCAGCAGCTTAGAGTACAGAACCGGGGAGCTGTTTTTT	CASSLEYRTGELFF
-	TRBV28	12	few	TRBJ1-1	TGTGCCAGCAGTAACCAGAGGGCCGAAGCTTTCTTT	CASSNQRAEAFF
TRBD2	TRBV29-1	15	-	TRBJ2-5	TGCAGCGTCCGAAGAAGTAGCGGGGTAGAGGAGACCCAGTACTTC	CSVRRSSGVEETQYF
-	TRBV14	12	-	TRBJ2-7	TGTGCCAGCAGCCCTGCTGGGTACGAGCAGTACTTC	CASSPAGYEQYF
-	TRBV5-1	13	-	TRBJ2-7	TGCGCCAGCAGCCGGGACAAAGCCTACGAGCAGTACTTC	CASSRDKAYEQYF
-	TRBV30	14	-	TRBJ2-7	TGTGCCTGGGCGGTGGGCAGGGTAAAATGGAAGCAGTACTTC	CAWAVGRVKWKQYF
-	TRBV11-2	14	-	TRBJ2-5	TGTGCCAGCAGCTCAGTCGGCGCTGGAGAGACCCAGTACTTC	CASSSVGAGETQYF
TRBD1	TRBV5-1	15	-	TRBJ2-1	TGCGCCAGCAGCCCCGGGACAGGGGGATACAATGAGCAGTTCTTC	CASSPGTGGYNEQFF
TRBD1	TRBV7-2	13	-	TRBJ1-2	TGTGCCAGCAGCGCAGGGACAGATCATGGCTACACCTTC	CASSAGTDHGYTF
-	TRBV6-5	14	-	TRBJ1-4	TGTGCCAGCAGCCGGGACGGGGTCGGTGAAAAACTGTTTTTT	CASSRDGVGEKLFF
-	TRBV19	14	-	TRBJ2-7	TGTGCCAGTAGTCGAGGGGGGACTCTTTTCGAGCAGTACTTC	CASSRGGTLFEQYF
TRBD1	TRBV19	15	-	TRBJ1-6	TGTGCCAGTAGTGAAAGGACAGGGGTAAATTCACCCCTCCACTTT	CASSERTGVNSPLHF
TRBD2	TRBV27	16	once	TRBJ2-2	TGTGCCAGCAGTTCTAGCGGGGGGGCCGGCACCGGGGAGCTGTTTTTT	CASSSSGGAGTGELFF
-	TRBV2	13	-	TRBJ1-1	TGTGCCAGCAGCGGGGTTCGGCTCCTGGAAGCTTTCTTT	CASSGVRLLEAFF
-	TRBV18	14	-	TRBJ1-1	TGTGCCAGCTCACAGGACACCCTCCCCGCTGAAGCTTTCTTT	CASSQDTLPAEAFF
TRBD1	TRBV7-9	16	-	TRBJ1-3	TGTGCCAGCAGCCCGCGACAGGGAAGCTCTGGAAACACCATATATTTT	CASSPRQGSSGNTIYF
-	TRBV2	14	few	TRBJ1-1	TGTGCCAGCAGGGGGGACATTCCGGGGACTGAAGCTTTCTTT	CASRGDIPGTEAFF
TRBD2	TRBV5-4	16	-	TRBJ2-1	TGTGCCAGCAGCTCCACCCAAATAGCGGGGAACAATGAGCAGTTCTTC	CASSSTQIAGNNEQFF
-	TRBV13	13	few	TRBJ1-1	TGTGCCAGCAGCTTTCAGGAGAACACTGAAGCTTTCTTT	CASSFQENTEAFF
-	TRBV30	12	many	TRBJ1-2	TGTGCCTGGAGCGTACAGGTTGGGGGATACACCTTC	CAWSVQVGGYTF
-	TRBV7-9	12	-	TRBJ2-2	TGTGCCAGCAGCTTGGGGACCGGGGAGCTGTTTTTT	CASSLGTGELFF
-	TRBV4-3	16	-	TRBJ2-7	TGCGCCAGCAGCCAAGATGAGCTTGGGGGAACCTACGAGCAGTACTTC	CASSQDELGGTYEQYF
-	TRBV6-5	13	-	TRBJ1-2	TGTGCCAGCAGGGCCGGATACAGGGATGGCTACACCTTC	CASRAGYRDGYTF
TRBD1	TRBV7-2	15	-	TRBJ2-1	TGTGCCAGCAGCCAAGACAGGGGGCGCAACAATGAGCAGTTCTTC	CASSQDRGRNNEQFF
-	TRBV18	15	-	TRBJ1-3	TGTGCCAGCTCACCAGAAAGCACAGTTGGAAACACCATATATTTT	CASSPESTVGNTIYF
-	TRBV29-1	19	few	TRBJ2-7	TGCAGCGTTCTAGACCTGCCCAGTGGGGGCCCCGGCGGACACTACGAGCAGTACTTC	CSVLDLPSGGPGGHYEQYF
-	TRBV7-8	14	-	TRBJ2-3	TGTGCCAGCAGCTTATGGGGATTCACAGATACGCAGTATTTT	CASSLWGFTDTQYF